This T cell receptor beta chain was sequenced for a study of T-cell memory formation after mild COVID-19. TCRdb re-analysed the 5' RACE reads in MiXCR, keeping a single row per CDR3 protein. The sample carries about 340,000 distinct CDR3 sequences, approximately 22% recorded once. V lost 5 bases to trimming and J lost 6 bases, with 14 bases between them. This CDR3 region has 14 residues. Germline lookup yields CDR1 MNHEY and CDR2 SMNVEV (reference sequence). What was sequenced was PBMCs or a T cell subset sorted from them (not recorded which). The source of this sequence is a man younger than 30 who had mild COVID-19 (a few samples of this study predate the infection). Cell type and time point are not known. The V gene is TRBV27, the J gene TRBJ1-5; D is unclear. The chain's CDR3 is CASSRPGEGQPQHF. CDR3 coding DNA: TGTGCCAGCAGTCGTCCCGGGGAGGGTCAGCCCCAGCATTTT.